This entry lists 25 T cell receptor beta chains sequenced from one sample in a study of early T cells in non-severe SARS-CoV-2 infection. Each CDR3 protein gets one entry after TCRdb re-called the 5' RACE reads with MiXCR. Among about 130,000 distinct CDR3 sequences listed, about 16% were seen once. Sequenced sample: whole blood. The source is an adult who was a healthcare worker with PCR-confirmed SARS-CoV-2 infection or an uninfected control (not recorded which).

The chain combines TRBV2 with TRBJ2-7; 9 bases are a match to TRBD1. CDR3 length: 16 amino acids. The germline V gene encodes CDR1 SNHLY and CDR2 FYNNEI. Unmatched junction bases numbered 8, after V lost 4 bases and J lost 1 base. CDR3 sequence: CASSVNRDRVSYEQYF. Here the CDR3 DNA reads TGTGCCAGCAGTGTCAACCGGGACAGGGTATCCTACGAGCAGTACTTC.

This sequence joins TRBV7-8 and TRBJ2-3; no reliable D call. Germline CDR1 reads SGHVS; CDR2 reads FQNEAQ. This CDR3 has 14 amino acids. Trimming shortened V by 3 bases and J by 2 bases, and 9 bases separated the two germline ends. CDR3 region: CASSFIRNTDTQYF. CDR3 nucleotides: TGTGCCAGCAGCTTCATCAGGAACACAGATACGCAGTATTTT.

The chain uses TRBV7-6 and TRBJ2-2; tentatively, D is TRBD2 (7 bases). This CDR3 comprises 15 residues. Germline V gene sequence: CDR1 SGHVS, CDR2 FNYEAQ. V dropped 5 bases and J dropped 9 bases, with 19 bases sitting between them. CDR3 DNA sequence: TGTGCCAGCAGCAGTTTCGGGGGGCCCGCCAGGGAGCTGTTTTTT. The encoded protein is CASSSFGGPARELFF.

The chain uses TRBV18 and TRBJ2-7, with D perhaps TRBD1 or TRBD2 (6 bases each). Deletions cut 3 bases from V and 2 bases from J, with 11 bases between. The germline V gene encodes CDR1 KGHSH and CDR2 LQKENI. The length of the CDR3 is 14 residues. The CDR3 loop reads CASSPRGVTYEQYF. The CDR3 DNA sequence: TGTGCCAGCTCACCGAGGGGGGTAACCTACGAGCAGTACTTC.

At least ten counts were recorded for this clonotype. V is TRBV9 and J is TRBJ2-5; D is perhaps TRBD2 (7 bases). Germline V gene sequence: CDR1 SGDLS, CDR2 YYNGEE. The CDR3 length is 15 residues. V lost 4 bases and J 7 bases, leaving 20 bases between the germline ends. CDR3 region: CASSPAGGRSGTQYF. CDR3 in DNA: TGTGCCAGCAGCCCTGCCGGGGGGCGGAGCGGGACCCAGTACTTC.

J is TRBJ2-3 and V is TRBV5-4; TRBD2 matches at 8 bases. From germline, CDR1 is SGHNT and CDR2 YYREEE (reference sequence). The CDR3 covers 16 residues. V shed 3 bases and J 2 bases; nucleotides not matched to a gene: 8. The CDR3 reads CASSSGLVGFTDTQYF. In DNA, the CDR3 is TGTGCCAGCAGCTCGGGACTAGTGGGGTTCACAGATACGCAGTATTTT.

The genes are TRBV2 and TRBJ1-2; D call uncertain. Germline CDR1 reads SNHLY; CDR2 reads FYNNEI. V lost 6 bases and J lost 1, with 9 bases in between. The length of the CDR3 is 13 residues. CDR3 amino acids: CASRGGLNYGYTF. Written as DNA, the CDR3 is TGTGCCAGCAGGGGAGGACTTAACTATGGCTACACCTTC.

CDR3 protein: CASAQRGGLQYF. The DNA of the CDR3 is TGTGCCAGCGCCCAGCGGGGGGGCTTGCAGTACTTC. The gene calls are TRBV3-1 and TRBJ2-7, with 10 bases matching TRBD2. CDR3 length: 12 amino acids. From germline, CDR1 is LGHDT and CDR2 YNNKEL (reference sequence). Unmatched junction bases numbered 7, after V lost 8 bases and J lost 9 bases.

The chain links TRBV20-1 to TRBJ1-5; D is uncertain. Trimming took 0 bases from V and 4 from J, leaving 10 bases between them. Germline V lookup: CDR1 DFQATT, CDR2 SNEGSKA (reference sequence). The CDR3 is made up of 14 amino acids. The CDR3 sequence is CSAREAKGNQPQHF. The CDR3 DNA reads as TGCAGTGCTAGAGAGGCGAAGGGAAATCAGCCCCAGCATTTT.

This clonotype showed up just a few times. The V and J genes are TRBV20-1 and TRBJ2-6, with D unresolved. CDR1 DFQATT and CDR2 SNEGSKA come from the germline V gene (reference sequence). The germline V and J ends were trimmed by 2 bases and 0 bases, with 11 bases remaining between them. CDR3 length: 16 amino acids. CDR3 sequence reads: CSARPDGSSGANVLTF. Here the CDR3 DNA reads TGCAGTGCTAGACCCGACGGAAGCTCTGGGGCCAACGTCCTGACTTTC.

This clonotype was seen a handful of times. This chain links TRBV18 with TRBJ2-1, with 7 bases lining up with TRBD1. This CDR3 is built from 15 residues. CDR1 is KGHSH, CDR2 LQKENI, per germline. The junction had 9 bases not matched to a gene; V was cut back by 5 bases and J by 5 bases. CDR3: CASSERTGMDNEQFF. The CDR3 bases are TGTGCCAGCTCAGAGAGGACAGGTATGGACAATGAGCAGTTCTTC.

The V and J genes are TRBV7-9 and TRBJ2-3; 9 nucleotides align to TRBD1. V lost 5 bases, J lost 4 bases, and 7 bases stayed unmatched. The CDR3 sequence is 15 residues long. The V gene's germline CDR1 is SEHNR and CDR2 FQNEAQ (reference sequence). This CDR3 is CASSPTGGGADTQYF. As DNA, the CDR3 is TGTGCCAGCAGCCCGACAGGGGGTGGCGCAGATACGCAGTATTTT.

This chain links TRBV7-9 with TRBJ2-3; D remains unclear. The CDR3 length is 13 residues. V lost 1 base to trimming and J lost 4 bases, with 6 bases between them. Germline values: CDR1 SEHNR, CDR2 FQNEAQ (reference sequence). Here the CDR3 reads CASSLGEADTQYF. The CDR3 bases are TGTGCCAGCAGCTTAGGAGAAGCAGATACGCAGTATTTT.

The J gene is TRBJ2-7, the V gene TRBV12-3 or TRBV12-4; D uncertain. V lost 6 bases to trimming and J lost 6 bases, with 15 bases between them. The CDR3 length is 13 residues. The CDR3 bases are TGTGCCAGCAGGACCGACGTGCCCCGCGAGCAGTACTTC. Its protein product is CASRTDVPREQYF.

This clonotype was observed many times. The CDR3 nucleotides read TGTGCCTGGAGTTCAGAGGGGGTTGGCGAGCAGTACTTC. Protein: CAWSSEGVGEQYF. J is TRBJ2-7 and V is TRBV30; D perhaps matches TRBD1 (6 bases). The CDR3 has 13 residues. Per the germline V gene, CDR1 is GTSNPN and CDR2 is SVGIG (reference sequence). Trimming stripped 2 bases from V and 6 bases from J, with 14 bases between.

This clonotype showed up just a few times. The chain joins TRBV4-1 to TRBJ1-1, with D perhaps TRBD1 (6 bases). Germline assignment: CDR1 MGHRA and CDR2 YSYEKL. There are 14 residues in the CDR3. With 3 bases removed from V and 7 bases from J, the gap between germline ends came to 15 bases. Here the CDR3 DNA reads TGCGCCAGCAGCCAGTGGTCAGGGGAGGGTGAAGCTTTCTTT. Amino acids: CASSQWSGEGEAFF.

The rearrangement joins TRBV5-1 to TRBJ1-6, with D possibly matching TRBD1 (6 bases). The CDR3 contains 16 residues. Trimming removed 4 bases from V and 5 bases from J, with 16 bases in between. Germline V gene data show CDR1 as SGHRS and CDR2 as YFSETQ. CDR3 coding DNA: TGCGCCAGCAGCAGAACGGGACATCTTGATAATTCACCCCTCCACTTT. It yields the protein CASSRTGHLDNSPLHF.

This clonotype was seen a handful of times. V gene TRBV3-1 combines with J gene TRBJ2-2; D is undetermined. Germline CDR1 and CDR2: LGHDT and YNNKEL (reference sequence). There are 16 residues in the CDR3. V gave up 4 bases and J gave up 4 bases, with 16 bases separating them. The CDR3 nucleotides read TGTGCCAGCAGCCGGCGCTGGACGACTGGCACCGGGGAGCTGTTTTTT. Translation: CASSRRWTTGTGELFF.

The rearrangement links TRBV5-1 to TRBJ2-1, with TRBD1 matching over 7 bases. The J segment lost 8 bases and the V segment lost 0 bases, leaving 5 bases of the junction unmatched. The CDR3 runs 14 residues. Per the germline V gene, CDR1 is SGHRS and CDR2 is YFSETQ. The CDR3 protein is CASSLATGVYEQFF. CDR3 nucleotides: TGCGCCAGCAGCTTGGCCACAGGGGTGTATGAGCAGTTCTTC.

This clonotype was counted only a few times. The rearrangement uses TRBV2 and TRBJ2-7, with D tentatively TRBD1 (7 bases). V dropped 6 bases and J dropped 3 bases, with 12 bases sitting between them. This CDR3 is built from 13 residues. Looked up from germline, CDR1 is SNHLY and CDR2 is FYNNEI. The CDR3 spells CASRRDRDYEQYF. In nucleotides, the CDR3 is TGTGCCAGCAGGCGGGACAGAGACTACGAGCAGTACTTC.

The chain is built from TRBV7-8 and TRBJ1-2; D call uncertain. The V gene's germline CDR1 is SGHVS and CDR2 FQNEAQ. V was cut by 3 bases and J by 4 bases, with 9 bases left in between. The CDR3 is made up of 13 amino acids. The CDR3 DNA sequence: TGTGCCAGCAGCTTTTTGATTACCTATGGCTACACCTTC. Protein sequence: CASSFLITYGYTF.

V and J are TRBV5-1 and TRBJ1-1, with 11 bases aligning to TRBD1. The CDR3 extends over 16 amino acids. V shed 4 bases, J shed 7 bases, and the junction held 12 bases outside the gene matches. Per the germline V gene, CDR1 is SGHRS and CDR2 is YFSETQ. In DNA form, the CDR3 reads TGCGCCAGCAGCCAACACCCGGGACAGGGGGTCTTTGAAGCTTTCTTT. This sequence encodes CASSQHPGQGVFEAFF.

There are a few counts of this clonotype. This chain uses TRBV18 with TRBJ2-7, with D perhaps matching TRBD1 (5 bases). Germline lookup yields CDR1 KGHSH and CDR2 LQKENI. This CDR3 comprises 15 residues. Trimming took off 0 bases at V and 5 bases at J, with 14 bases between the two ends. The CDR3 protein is CASSPPGRAGNEQYF. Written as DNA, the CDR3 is TGTGCCAGCTCACCACCGGGCAGGGCCGGCAACGAGCAGTACTTC.

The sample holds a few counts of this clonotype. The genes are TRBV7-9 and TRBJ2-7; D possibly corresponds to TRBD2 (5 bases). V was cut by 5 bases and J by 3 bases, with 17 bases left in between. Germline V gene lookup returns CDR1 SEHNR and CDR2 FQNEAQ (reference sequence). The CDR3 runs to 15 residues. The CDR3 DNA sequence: TGTGCCAGCAGCCCGGGGATCCCCGAATTCTACGAGCAGTACTTC. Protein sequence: CASSPGIPEFYEQYF.

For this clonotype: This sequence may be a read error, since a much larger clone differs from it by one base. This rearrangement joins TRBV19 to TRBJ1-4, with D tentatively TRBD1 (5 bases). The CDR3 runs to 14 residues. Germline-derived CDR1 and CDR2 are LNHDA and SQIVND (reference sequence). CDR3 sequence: CASSGGATNEILFF. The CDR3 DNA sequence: TGTGCCAGTAGTGGCGGGGCAACTAATGAAATACTGTTTTTT.